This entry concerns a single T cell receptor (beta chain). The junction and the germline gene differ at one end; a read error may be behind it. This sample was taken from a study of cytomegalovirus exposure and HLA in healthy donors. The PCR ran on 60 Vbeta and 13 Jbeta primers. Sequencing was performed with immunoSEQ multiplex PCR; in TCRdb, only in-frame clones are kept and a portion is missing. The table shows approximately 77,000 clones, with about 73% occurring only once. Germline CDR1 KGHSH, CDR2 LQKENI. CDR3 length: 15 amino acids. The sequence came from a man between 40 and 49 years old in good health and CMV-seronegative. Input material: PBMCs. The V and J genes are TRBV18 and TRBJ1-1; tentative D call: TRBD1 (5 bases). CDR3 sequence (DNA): TGTGCCAGCTCTTCCCCCCTTACAATACAGGACATCCTAATCTTT. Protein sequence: CASSSPLTIQDILIF.